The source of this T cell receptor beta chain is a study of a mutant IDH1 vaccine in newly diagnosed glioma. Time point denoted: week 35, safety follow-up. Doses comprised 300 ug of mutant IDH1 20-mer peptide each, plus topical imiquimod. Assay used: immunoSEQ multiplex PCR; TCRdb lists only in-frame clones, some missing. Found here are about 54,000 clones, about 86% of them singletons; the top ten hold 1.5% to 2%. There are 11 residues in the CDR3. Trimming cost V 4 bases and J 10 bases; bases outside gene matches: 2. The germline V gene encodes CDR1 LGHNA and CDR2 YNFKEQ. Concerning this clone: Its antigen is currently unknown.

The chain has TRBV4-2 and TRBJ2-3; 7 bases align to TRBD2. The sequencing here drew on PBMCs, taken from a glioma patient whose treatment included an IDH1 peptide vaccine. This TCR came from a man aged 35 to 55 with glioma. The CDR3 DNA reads TGTGCCAGCAGCCTTGCGGGGGCGCAGTATTTT. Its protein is CASSLAGAQYF.